Below are 14 T cell receptor beta chains sequenced from a single sample in a study of identical twins. TCRdb re-called the 5' RACE reads with MiXCR, one entry per CDR3 protein. The sample includes around 250,000 distinct CDR3 sequences, roughly 7% of them seen just once. This same sample was also part of a study on yellow fever vaccine responses in identical twins.

The sequenced material came from memory (CD45RO+) T cells sorted from blood. Receptors were obtained from a woman aged 18-29 years in good health.

This clonotype was counted a few times. The chain is built from TRBV7-9 and TRBJ1-1; D is possibly TRBD1 (5 bases). The CDR3 contains 15 residues. The germline CDR1 and CDR2 sequences are SEHNR and FQNEAQ (reference sequence). The V end was cut by 5 bases, the J end by 4 bases, with 17 bases between. CDR3 sequence reads: CASSENPAGGTEAFF. CDR3 bases: TGTGCCAGCAGCGAAAATCCGGCCGGGGGCACTGAAGCTTTCTTT.

This clonotype has ten or more counts. V usage is TRBV9 and J usage is TRBJ2-2; unclear D gene. V was shortened by 7 bases and J by 6 bases, with 16 bases between the two germline ends. The length of the CDR3 is 14 residues. Germline CDR1 SGDLS, CDR2 YYNGEE. The CDR3 is CASQAAASSGELFF. Here the CDR3 DNA reads TGTGCCAGCCAGGCGGCAGCATCCTCCGGGGAGCTGTTTTTT.

This clonotype was seen at least ten times. This sequence joins TRBV12-3 or TRBV12-4 and TRBJ2-5; tentatively, D is TRBD2 (6 bases). CDR3 length: 13 residues. Trimming took off 5 bases at V and 2 bases at J, with 9 bases between the two ends. CDR3 sequence (DNA): TGTGCCAGCAGTCGGGGGATTCAAGAGACCCAGTACTTC. Protein: CASSRGIQETQYF.

This clonotype appeared many times. The rearrangement joins TRBV20-1 to TRBJ2-7; TRBD2 agrees at 7 bases. The CDR3 loop spans 14 amino acids. The trim removed 1 base at V and 4 bases at J, leaving 7 bases unmatched. Germline V CDR1 and CDR2: DFQATT, SNEGSKA (reference sequence). This CDR3 reads CSARGSRDYYEQYF. CDR3 nucleotides: TGCAGTGCTAGAGGATCCCGGGACTATTACGAGCAGTACTTC.

A few counts support this clonotype. This chain uses TRBV12-3 or TRBV12-4 with TRBJ2-1; 10 bases are a match to TRBD1. The CDR3 contains 15 residues. V lost 6 bases to trimming and J lost 4 bases; unmatched junction nucleotides: 6. Here the CDR3 DNA reads TGTGCCAGCAGCAAGGGACAGGGGTCATACAATGAGCAGTTCTTC. It yields the protein CASSKGQGSYNEQFF.

In this sample, this clonotype turned up a few times. This sequence joins TRBV20-1 and TRBJ1-2; D gene ambiguous. The CDR3 runs to 11 residues. Germline loops: CDR1 DFQATT, CDR2 SNEGSKA (reference sequence). Trimming removed 1 base from V and 6 bases from J, with 6 bases in between. The CDR3 sequence: CSARAPNGYTF. The CDR3 DNA reads as TGCAGTGCTAGAGCCCCTAATGGCTACACCTTC.

This clonotype was seen a few times. This chain links TRBV12-3 or TRBV12-4 with TRBJ1-3; perhaps TRBD1 as D (6 bases). Trimming took 6 bases from V and 0 from J, leaving 12 bases between them. The CDR3 is 15 residues long. In DNA form, the CDR3 reads TGTGCCAGCAGACGACAGGACCTCTCTGGAAACACCATATATTTT. The encoded protein is CASRRQDLSGNTIYF.

This clonotype was seen ten or more times. The V gene is TRBV11-2, the J gene TRBJ2-5; a possible D gene is TRBD1 (6 bases). Germline CDR1 reads SGHAT; CDR2 reads FQNNGV. Trimming took off 2 bases at V and 2 bases at J, with 15 bases between the two ends. The CDR3 totals 16 residues. The CDR3 bases are TGTGCCAGCAGCTTACAGGGGAGTTGGGGGCAAGAGACCCAGTACTTC. Its protein is CASSLQGSWGQETQYF.

The sample holds many counts of this clonotype. The DNA for the CDR3 is TGTGCCAGCAACCTCGGGACAGGGAGGTCCTACGAGCAGTACGTC. The encoded protein is CASNLGTGRSYEQYV. The chain has TRBV12-3 or TRBV12-4 and TRBJ2-7; 9 bases match TRBD1. This CDR3 has 15 amino acids. With 7 bases clipped from V and 1 base from J, the junction kept 8 bases outside the gene matches.

The table lists this clonotype with many counts. The chain has TRBV4-3 and TRBJ2-5; TRBD2 agrees at 7 bases. After removal of 0 bases from V and 6 bases from J, the junction contained 13 bases not matched to a gene. The CDR3 has 17 residues. Per germline, CDR1 LGHNA and CDR2 YSLEER. In DNA, the CDR3 is TGCGCCAGCAGCCAAGAGGCAGTCCTTTCGGGGGGACAGACCCAGTACTTC. This sequence encodes CASSQEAVLSGGQTQYF.

There are many counts of this clonotype. The rearrangement uses TRBV11-2 and TRBJ1-6; TRBD1 aligns across 8 bases. V lost 5 bases and J lost 7; bases outside the gene matches: 7. The CDR3 has 15 residues. Germline V gives CDR1 SGHAT, CDR2 FQNNGV. The CDR3 DNA sequence: TGTGCCAGCAGCCCCGCAGGGACAGGCAATTCACCCCTCCACTTT. It yields the protein CASSPAGTGNSPLHF.

This clonotype was found many times. CDR3 coding DNA: TGTGCCAGCAGTTACCTGAGAAGTTTGAACACTGAAGCTTTCTTT. Residues: CASSYLRSLNTEAFF. This chain joins TRBV6-5 and TRBJ1-1; no clear D. V dropped 2 bases and J dropped 0 bases, with 10 bases sitting between them. Germline lookup yields CDR1 MNHEY and CDR2 SVGAGI. This CDR3 has 15 amino acids.

This clonotype was counted only a few times. The chain links TRBV7-3 to TRBJ2-2; the match to TRBD2 covers 9 bases. The CDR3 length is 17 residues. Looked up from germline, CDR1 is SGHTA and CDR2 is FQGTGA. Unmatched junction bases numbered 7, after V lost 2 bases and J lost 3 bases. CDR3 sequence: CASSLFASGTYTGELFF. The DNA of the CDR3 is TGTGCCAGCAGCTTATTCGCTAGCGGGACCTACACCGGGGAGCTGTTTTTT.

CDR3 nucleotides: TGTGCCACCAGCATAAAGGGAGGGGGGTACCGCTCTGGGGCCAACGTCCTGACTTTC. It encodes CATSIKGGGYRSGANVLTF. V is TRBV15 and J is TRBJ2-6; possible D gene TRBD2, 7 bases. This CDR3 comprises 19 residues. The V gene lost 4 bases and the J gene lost 0 bases, with 19 bases spanning the gap. Germline V gene sequence: CDR1 LNHNV, CDR2 YYDKDF (reference sequence).